These 20 T cell receptor beta chains were all obtained from the same sample, sequenced in a study of CD8+ T cells in alopecia areata. Described treatment: oral pan-JAK inhibitor, 5-10 mg twice daily. The authors extracted RNA and reverse transcribed it into cDNA as the sequencing template. Sequenced by immunoSEQ multiplex PCR; TCRdb stores in-frame clones only, minus some. There are under 350,000 clones in the sample; roughly 50% occur only once, and more than 1.5% lies in the top ten. The input for sequencing was CD4+ T cells sorted from blood, taken at week 24, from a patient treated with tofacitinib. The receptors originated from a human donor with alopecia areata.

The chain links TRBV12-5 to TRBJ2-1; weak D call: TRBD2 (5 bases). The V end was cut by 2 bases, the J end by 5 bases, with 7 bases between. CDR3 length equals 13 residues. The germline gives CDR1 LGHNT, CDR2 FRNRAP. CDR3 residues: CASGLSGNNEQFF. The CDR3 nucleotides are TGTGCTAGTGGTTTGTCGGGGAACAATGAGCAGTTCTTC.

The chain combines TRBV9 with TRBJ2-6; D unresolved. The V end lost 3 bases, the J end lost 0 bases, and 10 bases lay between the germline ends. CDR1 is SGDLS and CDR2 is YYNGEE in the germline V gene. CDR3 length equals 16 residues. Written as DNA, the CDR3 is TGTGCCAGCAGCGCCGAAAGACCCTCTGGGGCCAACGTCCTGACTTTC. Residues: CASSAERPSGANVLTF.

The rearrangement links TRBV29-1 to TRBJ2-4; the D is unclear. The germline V gene has CDR1 SQVTM and CDR2 ANQGSEA. V was clipped by 2 bases and J by 0 bases, with 8 bases between them. There are 14 residues in the CDR3. CDR3 in DNA: TGCAGCGTTGAATTAAAACTAGCCAAAAACATTCAGTACTTC. This gives the protein CSVELKLAKNIQYF.

This chain connects TRBV19 to TRBJ1-6; no clear D. The germline V gene has CDR1 LNHDA and CDR2 SQIVND (reference sequence). This CDR3 is built from 14 residues. V lost 10 bases to trimming and J lost 0 bases, with 10 bases between them. CDR3 coding DNA: TGTGCCACCTCTGACGGCTCCTATAATTCACCCCTCCACTTT. This codes for CATSDGSYNSPLHF.

The chain is built from TRBV23-1 and TRBJ1-6, with 7 nucleotides matching TRBD1. TRBV23-1 is reported as an ORF; its role is uncertain. The CDR3 consists of 17 residues. Unmatched junction bases numbered 12, after V lost 4 bases and J lost 6 bases. The CDR3 here is CASSPDPSGQINSPLHF. The CDR3 region has the DNA TGCGCCAGCAGTCCCGACCCCTCGGGACAGATTAATTCACCCCTCCACTTT.

The CDR3 region has the DNA TGCGCCAGCAGAGACCAGGGGGCCGTCGCCAATGGCTACACCTTC. Encoded protein: CASRDQGAVANGYTF. V is TRBV5-1 and J is TRBJ1-2; 8 bases line up with TRBD1. This CDR3 spans 15 amino acids. Germline V gene sequence: CDR1 SGHRS, CDR2 YFSETQ. J lost 6 bases, V lost 5 bases, and 12 bases had no gene match.

The gene calls are TRBV5-1 and TRBJ2-5; D unclear. The CDR3 is made up of 16 amino acids. The germline CDR1 and CDR2 sequences are SGHRS and YFSETQ. The V and J ends lost 0 bases and 3 bases respectively, with 15 bases between them. CDR3 sequence: CASSLDRSVPEETQYF. The CDR3 DNA reads TGCGCCAGCAGCTTGGATAGAAGCGTACCCGAAGAGACCCAGTACTTC.

The chain is built from TRBV29-1 and TRBJ2-2; tentative D call: TRBD1 (6 bases). Germline V gene lookup returns CDR1 SQVTM and CDR2 ANQGSEA. With 7 bases removed from V and 1 base from J, the gap between germline ends came to 10 bases. The CDR3 is made up of 13 amino acids. CDR3 sequence (DNA): TGCAGCGCGTGGGGACAGAACACCGGGGAGCTGTTTTTT. Amino acids: CSAWGQNTGELFF.

The chain couples TRBV30 to TRBJ1-2, with D tentatively TRBD1 (6 bases). The ends were cut back, 3 bases at V and 8 bases at J, with 13 bases in the middle. Germline lookup yields CDR1 GTSNPN and CDR2 SVGIG (reference sequence). The CDR3 is made up of 12 amino acids. CDR3 loop: CAWSRGGGGYTF. CDR3 in DNA: TGTGCCTGGAGCAGGGGTGGCGGGGGCTACACCTTC.

This clone has just a few counts. This rearrangement joins TRBV10-3 to TRBJ2-1; D is unclear. Germline V gene sequence: CDR1 ENHRY, CDR2 SYGVKD. This CDR3 is built from 13 residues. Trimming took off 3 bases at V and 5 bases at J, with 8 bases between the two ends. The CDR3 loop is CAISDGPDNEQFF. As DNA, the CDR3 is TGTGCCATCAGTGACGGACCCGACAATGAGCAGTTCTTC.

Only a few counts were recorded for this clone. This rearrangement joins TRBV30 to TRBJ1-4, with D unresolved. The germline V gene has CDR1 GTSNPN and CDR2 SVGIG (reference sequence). The CDR3 extends over 17 amino acids. V was clipped by 1 base and J by 0 bases, with 15 bases between them. The CDR3 DNA is TGTGCCTGGAGTGCATCATTCCCCGGCCCAACTAATGAAAAACTGTTTTTT. Translation: CAWSASFPGPTNEKLFF.

This clone was seen just once. This chain connects TRBV5-1 to TRBJ2-7; 10 bases are a match to TRBD1. The CDR3 totals 14 residues. V dropped 5 bases and J dropped 5; count of bases not matched to a gene: 7. Per germline, CDR1 SGHRS and CDR2 YFSETQ. The DNA of the CDR3 is TGCGCCAGCAGTCTTGACAGGGGGCTTGACGAGCAGTACTTC. Translation gives CASSLDRGLDEQYF.

V usage is TRBV2 and J usage is TRBJ1-5, with 7 nucleotides matching TRBD1. CDR3 length: 13 amino acids. Germline trimming cut 10 bases from V and 3 bases from J; bases unmatched to any gene: 6. The germline CDR1 and CDR2 sequences are SNHLY and FYNNEI. DNA of the CDR3: TGTGCCACCCGACAGGGCCCCAATCAGCCCCAGCATTTT. This sequence encodes CATRQGPNQPQHF.

The V and J genes are TRBV30 and TRBJ2-7; 9 bases are a match to TRBD1. CDR1 is GTSNPN, CDR2 SVGIG, per germline (reference sequence). The CDR3 has 11 residues. Trimming took 6 bases from V and 5 from J; bases not matched to a gene: 2. This chain's CDR3 is CACRDRDEQYF. DNA of the CDR3: TGTGCCTGCCGGGACAGGGACGAGCAGTACTTC.

The chain has TRBV6-6 and TRBJ1-1; D gene uncertain. V was shortened by 2 bases and J by 3 bases, with 4 bases between the two germline ends. Germline V gene lookup returns CDR1 MNHNY and CDR2 SVGAGI (reference sequence). CDR3 length: 12 residues. CDR3 coding DNA: TGTGCCAGCAGTTACGGGGACACTGAAGCTTTCTTT. Translation: CASSYGDTEAFF.

About this clone: Other DNA sequences within the sample encode an identical CDR3. The V call is TRBV30, the J call TRBJ2-1; D may be TRBD2 (5 bases). Trimming removed 4 bases from V and 4 bases from J, with 11 bases in between. In germline, CDR1 is GTSNPN, CDR2 SVGIG (reference sequence). There are 13 residues in the CDR3. CDR3 protein: CAWTGISYNEQFF. Written as DNA, the CDR3 is TGTGCCTGGACGGGGATTTCGTACAATGAGCAGTTCTTC.

The V call is TRBV7-2, the J call TRBJ2-5; 9 bases match TRBD1. Trimming at V came to 3 bases and at J to 4 bases, leaving 9 bases not matched to a gene. CDR3 length equals 16 residues. Germline lookup yields CDR1 SGHTA and CDR2 FQGNSA. Here the CDR3 DNA reads TGTGCCAGCAGCTTCCAAAGGGGACAGGGAAGAGAGACCCAGTACTTC. Translating gives CASSFQRGQGRETQYF.

V is TRBV30 and J is TRBJ2-1, with 7 bases identical to TRBD2. The V and J ends lost 5 bases and 6 bases, in that order; junction bases with no gene match: 7. This CDR3 spans 13 amino acids. In germline, CDR1 is GTSNPN, CDR2 SVGIG (reference sequence). CDR3 sequence (DNA): TGTGCCTGGTCCCTGGAGCGGGGCAATGAGCAGTTCTTC. Its translation: CAWSLERGNEQFF.

This clone appeared a few times. The chain carries TRBV10-3 and TRBJ1-2, with a tentative D call TRBD1 (5 bases). CDR1 is ENHRY and CDR2 is SYGVKD in the germline V gene. The CDR3 has 14 residues. V was shortened by 2 bases and J by 1 base, with 8 bases between the two germline ends. The CDR3 DNA reads TGTGCCATCAGTGAGGGACATCTTAACTATGGCTACACCTTC. As protein: CAISEGHLNYGYTF.

This clone was detected only a few times. CDR3 amino acids: CASSRGGMQETQYF. CDR3 sequence (DNA): TGCGCCAGCAGCCGCGGGGGAATGCAAGAGACCCAGTACTTC. The rearrangement uses TRBV5-1 and TRBJ2-5, with 7 bases lining up with TRBD2. CDR1 and CDR2 from the germline V gene are SGHRS and YFSETQ. The CDR3 is 14 residues long. After removal of 4 bases from V and 2 bases from J, the junction contained 5 bases not matched to a gene. Based on the CDR3 plus reference TRBV5-1 and TRBJ2-5, the full variable domain is KAGVTQTPRYLIKTRGQQVTLSCSPISGHRSVSWYQQTPGQGLQFLFEYFSETQRNKGNFPGRFSGRQFSNSRSEMNVSTLELGDSALYLCASSRGGMQETQYFGPGTRLLVL.